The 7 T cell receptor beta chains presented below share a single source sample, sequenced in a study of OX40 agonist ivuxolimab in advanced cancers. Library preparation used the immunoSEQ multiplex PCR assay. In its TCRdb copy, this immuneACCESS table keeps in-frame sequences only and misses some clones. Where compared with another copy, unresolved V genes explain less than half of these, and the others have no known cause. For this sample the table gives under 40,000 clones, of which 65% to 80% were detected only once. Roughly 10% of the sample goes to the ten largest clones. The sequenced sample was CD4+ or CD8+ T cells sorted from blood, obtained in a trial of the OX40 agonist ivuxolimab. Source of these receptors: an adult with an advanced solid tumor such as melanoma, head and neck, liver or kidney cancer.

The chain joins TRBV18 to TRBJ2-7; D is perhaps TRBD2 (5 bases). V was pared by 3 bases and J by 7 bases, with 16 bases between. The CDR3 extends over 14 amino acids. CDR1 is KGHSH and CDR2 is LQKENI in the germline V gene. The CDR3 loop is CASSPLLGLGEQYF. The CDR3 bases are TGTGCCAGCTCACCCCTACTAGGTTTGGGGGAGCAGTACTTC.

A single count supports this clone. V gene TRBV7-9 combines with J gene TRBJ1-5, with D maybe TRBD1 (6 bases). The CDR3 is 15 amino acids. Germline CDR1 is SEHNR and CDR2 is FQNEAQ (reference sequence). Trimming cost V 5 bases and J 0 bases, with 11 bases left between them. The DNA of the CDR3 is TGTGCCAGCAGCCGGGACACCGCTAGCAATCAGCCCCAGCATTTT. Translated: CASSRDTASNQPQHF.

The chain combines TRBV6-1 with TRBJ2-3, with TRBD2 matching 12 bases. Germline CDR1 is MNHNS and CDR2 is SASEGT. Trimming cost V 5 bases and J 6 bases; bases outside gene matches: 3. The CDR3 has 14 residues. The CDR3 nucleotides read TGTGCCAGCAGTCGACTAGCGGGAGCGGATACGCAGTATTTT. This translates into CASSRLAGADTQYF.

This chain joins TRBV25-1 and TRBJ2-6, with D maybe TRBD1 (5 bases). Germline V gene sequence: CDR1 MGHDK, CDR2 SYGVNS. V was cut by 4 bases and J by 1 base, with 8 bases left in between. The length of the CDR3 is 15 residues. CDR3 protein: CASSGSGSGANVLTF. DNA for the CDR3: TGTGCCAGCAGTGGCTCAGGGTCTGGGGCCAACGTCCTGACTTTC.

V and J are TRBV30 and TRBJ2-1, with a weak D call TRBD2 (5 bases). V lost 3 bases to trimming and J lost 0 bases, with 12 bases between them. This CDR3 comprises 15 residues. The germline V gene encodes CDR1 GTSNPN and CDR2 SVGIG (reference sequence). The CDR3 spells CAWRSGGLSYNEQFF. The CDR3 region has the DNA TGTGCCTGGAGGAGTGGAGGCCTCTCCTACAATGAGCAGTTCTTC.

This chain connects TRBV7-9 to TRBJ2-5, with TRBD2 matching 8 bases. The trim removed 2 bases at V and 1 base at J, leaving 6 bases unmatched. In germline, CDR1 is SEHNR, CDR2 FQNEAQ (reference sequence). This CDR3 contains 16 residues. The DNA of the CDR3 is TGTGCCAGCAGCTTAACTCGCGGGGGGCGCCAAGAGACCCAGTACTTC. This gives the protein CASSLTRGGRQETQYF.

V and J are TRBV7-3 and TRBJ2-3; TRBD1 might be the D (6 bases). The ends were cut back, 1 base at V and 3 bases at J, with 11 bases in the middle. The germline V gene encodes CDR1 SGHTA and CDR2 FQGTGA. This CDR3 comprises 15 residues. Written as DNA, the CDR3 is TGTGCCAGCAGCTTAAACCCAACAGGGACAGATACGCAGTATTTT. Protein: CASSLNPTGTDTQYF.